This TCR beta chain comes out of a study of cytomegalovirus exposure and HLA in healthy donors. Study-wide background: Out of 398 genotyped donors, roughly 80% belonged to the Caucasian-associated ancestry cluster. Points from the study as a whole: What was likely a sequencing artifact was a cluster of highly shared sequence variants.

Per the germline V gene, CDR1 is SGHRS and CDR2 is YFSETQ. The CDR3 contains 17 residues. V lost 3 bases to trimming and J lost 8 bases, with 21 bases between them. Use of 60 Vbeta and 13 Jbeta primers characterized the PCR. TCRdb's copy holds only in-frame clones and misses some; the assay was immunoSEQ multiplex PCR. The table lists approximately 88,000 clones, roughly 80% of them singletons, with approximately 3.7% in the top ten. On this clone itself: The antigen remains undetermined.

This clonotype was sampled from a man aged 25 to 40 in good health and CMV-seronegative. The sequenced sample was PBMCs. V is TRBV5-1 and J is TRBJ1-6; D may be TRBD1 (6 bases). The DNA for the CDR3 is TGCGCCAGCAGCTATCCTCTACAGGGAGATTCGCATTCACCCCTCCACTTT. It yields the protein CASSYPLQGDSHSPLHF. Together with reference TRBV5-1 and TRBJ1-6, the CDR3 gives the full variable domain: KAGVTQTPRYLIKTRGQQVTLSCSPISGHRSVSWYQQTPGQGLQFLFEYFSETQRNKGNFPGRFSGRQFSNSRSEMNVSTLELGDSALYLCASSYPLQGDSHSPLHFGNGTRLTVT.